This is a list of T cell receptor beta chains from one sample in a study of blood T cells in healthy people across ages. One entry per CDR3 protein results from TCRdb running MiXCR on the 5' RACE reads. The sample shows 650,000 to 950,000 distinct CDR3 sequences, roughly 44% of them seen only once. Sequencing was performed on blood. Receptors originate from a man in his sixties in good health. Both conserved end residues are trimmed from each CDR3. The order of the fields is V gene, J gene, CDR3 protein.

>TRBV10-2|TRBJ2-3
ASTQGLAGGAADTQY
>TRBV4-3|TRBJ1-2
ASSLVAQGNYGYT
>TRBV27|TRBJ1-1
ASTARTANEAF
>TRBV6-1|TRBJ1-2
ASSDYRTGYGYT
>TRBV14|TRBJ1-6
ASSHRQGVNSPPH
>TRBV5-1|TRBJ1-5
ASSSDQPQH
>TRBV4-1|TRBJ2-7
ASSQDLRGGTYEQY
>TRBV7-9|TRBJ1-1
ASSLGQATNTEAF
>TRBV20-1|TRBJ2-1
SARPTSGGVYNEQF
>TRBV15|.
ATSSPWTDPYEQY
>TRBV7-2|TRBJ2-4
ASSNARGAKNIQY
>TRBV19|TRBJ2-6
ASSMTGANVLT
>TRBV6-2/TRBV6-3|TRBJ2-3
ASSYRMGTSGRHTQY
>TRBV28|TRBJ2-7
ASSPHPDGSYEQY
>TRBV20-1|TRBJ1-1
SAPVGQNTEAF
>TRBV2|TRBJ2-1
ASTGQATLGDEQF
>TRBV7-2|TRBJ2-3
ASSLGEASTDTQY
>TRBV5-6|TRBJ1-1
ASCLDRGNSEAF
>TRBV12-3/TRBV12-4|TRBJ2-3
ASHLRAGADTQY
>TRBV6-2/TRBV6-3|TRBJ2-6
ASRTRGGLITSGANVLT
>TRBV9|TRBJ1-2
ASSVGPRTGVNYGYT
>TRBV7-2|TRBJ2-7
ASSLDLQSYEQY
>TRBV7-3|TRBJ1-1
ASSSLGGDTEAF
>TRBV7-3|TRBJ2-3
ASSRTSGGETDTQY
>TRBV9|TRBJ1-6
ASSENRDRPHNSPLH
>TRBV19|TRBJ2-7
ASSMRDSGSYEQY
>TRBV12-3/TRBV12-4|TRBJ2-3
ASSLKATRTDTQY
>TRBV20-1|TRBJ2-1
SASKGLAGGRANEQF
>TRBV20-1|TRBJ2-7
SARREGSYEQY
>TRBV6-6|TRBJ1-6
ASSPETGNSPLH
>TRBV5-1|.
ASSQQSHYEQY
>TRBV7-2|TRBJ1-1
ASSSTGTQNTEAF
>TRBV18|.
ASSQPGGKSDEQY
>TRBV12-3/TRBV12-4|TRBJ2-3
ASSSGTAFETQY
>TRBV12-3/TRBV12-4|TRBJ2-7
ASSLMTGYEQY
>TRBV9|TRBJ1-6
ASSVLAEGSPLH
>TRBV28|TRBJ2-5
ATTDRRGTQY
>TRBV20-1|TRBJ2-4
SARDSGQPNIQY
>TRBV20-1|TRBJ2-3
SASRAQTQLISTDTQY
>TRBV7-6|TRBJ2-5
ASSKGGPQETQY
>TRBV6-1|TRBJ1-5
ASGTAANQPQH
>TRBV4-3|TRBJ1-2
ASSQAGTSIHGYT